This T cell receptor beta chain appears in the sequencing data of a study of T cell responses to AZD1222 COVID-19 vaccine listed by TCRdb under 2021. Broadly, across the study: AZD1222 recipients whose second dose came at about 4 weeks and those whose second dose came at about 12 weeks were combined into one group, since spike-specific TCR depth and breadth did not differ between the two schedules. TCR sequencing was performed for 230 to 250 trial participants, of whom 200 to 210 were given two doses of AZD1222 and around 25 were given two doses of MenACWY control vaccine. Trial participants were enrolled into age subgroups of 18-55, 56-69 and 70-plus years, which contained 148, 28 and 57 TCR-sequenced participants, respectively. Points the paper makes about the study in general: Nearly half of unique spike-specific TCRs reportedly recognized epitopes outside regions mutated in the B.1.351 and B.1.1.7 variants. After two AZD1222 doses, both the breadth and the depth of spike-specific TCRs were significantly higher than at day 0 and than in MenACWY recipients. Conclusions about previously exposed vaccinees are limited because only six or seven AZD1222 recipients were SARS-CoV-2 seropositive at baseline. No day 14 peak-response samples were available, so repertoires were characterized only after the peak T cell response. Most participants were white British and females outnumbered males, and the authors suggested that clonal diversity may have been underestimated. The whole spike protein was spanned by vaccine-associated CD4 TCRs, and dominant responses were seen in regions 160-218 and 743-854. In the small 56-69-year group, the increase in depth fell short of significance, most likely because of low power.

What this sample's time point label stands for: baseline before first vaccination. The vaccinee samples were drawn from two UK trials, COV001 and COV002, one of which was a single-blind randomized controlled phase 2/3 trial testing AZD1222 (ChAdOx1 nCoV-19) in healthy adults. For TCRbeta chain sequencing, PBMC samples from trial participants were taken at day 0 and at day 28 after the second dose. Comment on this clone: Its antigen is not yet known. No base-level quality is on record; no much larger clone is a single base apart.

From the germline V gene, CDR1 is MGHRA and CDR2 is YSYEKL. Here V drops 2 bases and J drops 3 bases, and the junction holds 13 bases not matched to any gene. The CDR3 runs 19 amino acids, cysteine and phenylalanine included. The kept DNA is CDR3 alone, 57 bases in frame from the first base. The CDR3 regions of human TCRbeta chains were subjected to immunosequencing. In the paper's pipeline: Repertoire TCRs were matched against a reference library of SARS-CoV-2-specific TCRs generated with the MIRA antigen-specificity platform. Breadth was defined as the fraction of unique TCRs that were SARS-CoV-2-associated, and depth was defined as the fraction of total T cells that were SARS-CoV-2-associated. Using the MIRA data, every spike-specific TCR was mapped to the spike region that the TCR reacted to and assigned to either a CD4 or a CD8 class. Log10-transformed breadth and depth values were compared by one-way ANOVA with Sidak's multiple comparisons tests. Here the immuneACCESS table is served through TCRdb, limited to in-frame sequences with V and J called. Missing clones are a known gap in these copies; in checked studies unresolved V genes cover under half, and the rest lacks a known reason. V and J calls and clone size are those listed in that table; D and trimming were worked out from the DNA. The sample includes about 130,000 clones, with just under 95% observed a single time. Of the sample, 6.6% falls within the top ten clones.

This receptor chain uses TRBV4-1 and TRBJ2-2; TRBD2 lines up with 9 middle nucleotides. The sequence derives from an adult in good health. The material was peripheral blood, obtained on day 0 of AZD1222 vaccination. The nucleotide sequence reads as follows: TGCGCCAGCAGCCAATATACGGGCGGGAGGGCCTTTTACACCGGGGAGCTGTTTTTT. It is translated as CASSQYTGGRAFYTGELFF.